One sample yielded the 7 T cell receptor beta chains listed below, sequenced in a study of T cells in localized non-small cell lung cancer. Sequencing used immunoSEQ multiplex PCR; TCRdb keeps in-frame clones, though not all of them. Of 25,000 to 30,000 clones listed, 91% were seen once; the top ten hold under 30%. Sequenced material: peripheral blood, taken before any cancer treatment. The source is a female donor at least 60 years old with stage I lung adenocarcinoma.

This chain uses TRBV7-9 with TRBJ1-2; 8 nucleotides align to TRBD1. Per the germline V gene, CDR1 is SEHNR and CDR2 is FQNEAQ (reference sequence). The CDR3 extends over 14 amino acids. Trimming at V came to 2 bases and at J to 6 bases, leaving 5 bases not matched to a gene. The CDR3 nucleotides read TGTGCCAGCAGCTTAAACGGACAGGGTGATGGCTACACCTTC. This encodes CASSLNGQGDGYTF.

The rearrangement joins TRBV29-1 to TRBJ1-1, with TRBD1 identical over 9 bases. The CDR3 has 13 amino acids. Trimming removed 5 bases from V and 11 bases from J; junction bases left unmatched: 12. Germline CDR1 and CDR2: SQVTM and ANQGSEA. CDR3 region: CSVLSPRDRAAFF. DNA of the CDR3: TGCAGCGTTTTAAGTCCCCGGGACAGGGCCGCTTTCTTT.

In its sample, this clone was seen once. J is TRBJ1-2 and V is TRBV6-6; D remains unclear. The V gene's germline CDR1 is MNHNY and CDR2 SVGAGI (reference sequence). The CDR3 has 16 residues. Trimming stripped 2 bases from V and 0 bases from J, with 13 bases between. CDR3 sequence reads: CASSYGSAVPNYGYTF. CDR3 bases: TGTGCCAGCAGTTACGGCTCAGCGGTCCCTAACTATGGCTACACCTTC.

V gene TRBV27 combines with J gene TRBJ1-2; TRBD1 aligns across 9 bases. This CDR3 is built from 17 residues. Germline assignment: CDR1 MNHEY and CDR2 SMNVEV (reference sequence). J gave up 7 bases and V 3 bases, and 15 bases lay outside the gene matches. CDR3 in DNA: TGTGCCAGCAGTTTGCATACAGGGGGCGTCGCCGTGTCTGGCTACACCTTC. Its protein product is CASSLHTGGVAVSGYTF.

In nucleotides, the CDR3 is TGTGCCAGCAGCTTAGTGACAGGGGCAAGTGGCTACACCTTC. This sequence encodes CASSLVTGASGYTF. The gene calls are TRBV13 and TRBJ1-2; TRBD1 agrees at 8 bases. With 1 base clipped from V and 7 bases from J, the junction kept 5 bases outside the gene matches. The germline gives CDR1 PRHDT, CDR2 FYEKMQ (reference sequence). This CDR3 is 14 amino acids long.

The chain employs TRBV2 and TRBJ2-7; tentative D call: TRBD2 (6 bases). Germline CDR1 and CDR2: SNHLY and FYNNEI. V was shortened by 6 bases and J by 0 bases, with 18 bases between the two germline ends. This CDR3 comprises 16 residues. The DNA of the CDR3 is TGTGCCAGCAGGCCCGGAGGGGTGTTGAGCTCCTACGAGCAGTACTTC. Its translation: CASRPGGVLSSYEQYF.

V and J are TRBV10-2 and TRBJ2-2; D is unclear. The length of the CDR3 is 17 residues. Germline-derived CDR1 and CDR2 are WSHSY and SAAADI. V was cut by 0 bases and J by 4 bases, with 15 bases left in between. The CDR3 coding sequence is TGCGCCAGCAGTGAGTCGTTGGGCGGAGTGGGCACCGGGGAGCTGTTTTTT. Translating gives CASSESLGGVGTGELFF.